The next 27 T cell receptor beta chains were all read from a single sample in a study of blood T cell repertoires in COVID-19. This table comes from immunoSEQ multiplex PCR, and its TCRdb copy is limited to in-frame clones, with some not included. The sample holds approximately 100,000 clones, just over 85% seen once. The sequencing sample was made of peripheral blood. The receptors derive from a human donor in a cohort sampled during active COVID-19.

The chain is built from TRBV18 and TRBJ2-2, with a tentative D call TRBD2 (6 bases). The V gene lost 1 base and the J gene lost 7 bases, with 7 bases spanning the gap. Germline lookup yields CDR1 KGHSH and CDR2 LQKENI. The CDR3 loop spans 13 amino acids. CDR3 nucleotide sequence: TGTGCCAGCTCACCACGGGGGGACGGGGAGCTGTTTTTT. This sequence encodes CASSPRGDGELFF.

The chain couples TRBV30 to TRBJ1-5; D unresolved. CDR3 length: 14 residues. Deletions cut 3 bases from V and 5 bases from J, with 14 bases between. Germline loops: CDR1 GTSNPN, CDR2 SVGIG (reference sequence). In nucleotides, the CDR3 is TGTGCCTGGAGCCCGAGTCTCCTTGATCAGCCCCAGCATTTT. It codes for CAWSPSLLDQPQHF.

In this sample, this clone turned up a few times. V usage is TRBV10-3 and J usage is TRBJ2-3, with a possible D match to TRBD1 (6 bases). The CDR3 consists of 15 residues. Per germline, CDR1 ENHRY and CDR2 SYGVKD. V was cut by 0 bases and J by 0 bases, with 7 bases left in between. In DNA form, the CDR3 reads TGTGCCATCAGTGAGTCTACAGGGAGCACAGATACGCAGTATTTT. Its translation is CAISESTGSTDTQYF.

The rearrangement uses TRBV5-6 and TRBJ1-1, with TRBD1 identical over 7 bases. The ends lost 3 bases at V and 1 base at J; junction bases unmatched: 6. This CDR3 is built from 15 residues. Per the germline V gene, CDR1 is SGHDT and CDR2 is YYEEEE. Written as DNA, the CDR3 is TGTGCCAGCAGCTCACTTGGGACAGCGAACACTGAAGCTTTCTTT. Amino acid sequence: CASSSLGTANTEAFF.

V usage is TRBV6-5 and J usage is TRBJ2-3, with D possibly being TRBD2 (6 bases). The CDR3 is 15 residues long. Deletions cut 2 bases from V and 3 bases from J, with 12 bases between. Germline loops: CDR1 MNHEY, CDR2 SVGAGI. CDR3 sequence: CASSYTGGVTDTQYF. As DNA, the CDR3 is TGTGCCAGCAGTTACACAGGCGGGGTAACAGATACGCAGTATTTT.

The CDR3 is CASSQNPTGVIETQYF. CDR3 bases: TGTGCCAGCTCACAGAACCCTACAGGGGTCATCGAGACCCAGTACTTC. The chain is built from TRBV18 and TRBJ2-5, with TRBD1 matching over 7 bases. Germline V lookup: CDR1 KGHSH, CDR2 LQKENI. The CDR3 runs to 16 residues. The junction had 13 bases not matched to a gene; V was cut back by 4 bases and J by 5 bases.

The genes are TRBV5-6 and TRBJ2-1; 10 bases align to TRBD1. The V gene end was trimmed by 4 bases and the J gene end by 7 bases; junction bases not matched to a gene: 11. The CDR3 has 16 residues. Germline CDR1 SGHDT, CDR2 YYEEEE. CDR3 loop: CASSHPPGQGTNEQFF. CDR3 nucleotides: TGTGCCAGCAGCCACCCTCCGGGACAGGGGACAAATGAGCAGTTCTTC.

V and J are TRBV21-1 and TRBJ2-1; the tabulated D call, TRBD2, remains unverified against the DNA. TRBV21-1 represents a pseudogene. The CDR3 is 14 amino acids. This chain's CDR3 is CASSKVRTGNEQFF. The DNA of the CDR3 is TGTGCCAGCAGCAAAGTCAGAACGGGTAATGAGCAGTTCTTC.

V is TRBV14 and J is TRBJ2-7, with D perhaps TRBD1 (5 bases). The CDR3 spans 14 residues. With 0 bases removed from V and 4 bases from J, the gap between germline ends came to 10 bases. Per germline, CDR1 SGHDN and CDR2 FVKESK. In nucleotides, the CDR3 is TGTGCCAGCAGCCAAGAACGGACACTATACGAGCAGTACTTC. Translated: CASSQERTLYEQYF.

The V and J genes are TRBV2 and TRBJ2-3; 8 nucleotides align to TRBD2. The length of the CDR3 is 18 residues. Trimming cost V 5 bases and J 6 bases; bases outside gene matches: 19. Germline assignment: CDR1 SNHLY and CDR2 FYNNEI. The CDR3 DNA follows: TGTGCCAGCAGTCCCCGACCCCTCTGGCGGGGGGAGGGGGATACGCAGTATTTT. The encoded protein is CASSPRPLWRGEGDTQYF.

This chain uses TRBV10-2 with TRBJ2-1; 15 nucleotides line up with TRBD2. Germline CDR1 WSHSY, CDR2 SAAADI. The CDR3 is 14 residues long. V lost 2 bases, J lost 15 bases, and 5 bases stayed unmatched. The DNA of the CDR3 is TGCGCCAGCAGTGAGGCGCGGGGACTAGCGGGAGGGTTCTTC. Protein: CASSEARGLAGGFF.

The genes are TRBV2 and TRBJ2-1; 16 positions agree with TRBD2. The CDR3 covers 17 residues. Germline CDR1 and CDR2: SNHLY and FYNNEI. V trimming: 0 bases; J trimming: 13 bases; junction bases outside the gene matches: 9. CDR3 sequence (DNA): TGTGCCAGCAGTGAAGCCCCTGGGACTAGCGGGAGGGCGCGACAGTTCTTC. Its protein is CASSEAPGTSGRARQFF. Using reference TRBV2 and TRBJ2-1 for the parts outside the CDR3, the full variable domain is EPEVTQTPSHQVTQMGQEVILRCVPISNHLYFYWYRQILGQKVEFLVSFYNNEISEKSEIFDDQFSVERPDGSNFTLKIRSTKLEDSAMYFCASSEAPGTSGRARQFFGPGTRLTVL.

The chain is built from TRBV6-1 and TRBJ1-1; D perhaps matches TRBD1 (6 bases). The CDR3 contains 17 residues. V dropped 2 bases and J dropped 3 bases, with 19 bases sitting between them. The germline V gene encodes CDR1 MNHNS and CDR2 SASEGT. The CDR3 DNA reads TGTGCCAGCAGTGAACGGGACACCATGAGTTGGTACACTGAAGCTTTCTTT. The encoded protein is CASSERDTMSWYTEAFF.

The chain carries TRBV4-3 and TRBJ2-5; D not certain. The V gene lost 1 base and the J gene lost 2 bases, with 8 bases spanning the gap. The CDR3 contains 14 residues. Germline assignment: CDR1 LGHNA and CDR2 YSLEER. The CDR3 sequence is CASSQGTVQETQYF. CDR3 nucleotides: TGCGCCAGCAGCCAAGGTACAGTGCAAGAGACCCAGTACTTC.

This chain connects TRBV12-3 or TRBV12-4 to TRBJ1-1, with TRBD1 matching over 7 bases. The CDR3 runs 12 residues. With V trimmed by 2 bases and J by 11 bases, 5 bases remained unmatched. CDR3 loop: CASSLHRGGAFF. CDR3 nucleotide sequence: TGTGCCAGCAGTTTACACAGGGGTGGGGCTTTCTTT.

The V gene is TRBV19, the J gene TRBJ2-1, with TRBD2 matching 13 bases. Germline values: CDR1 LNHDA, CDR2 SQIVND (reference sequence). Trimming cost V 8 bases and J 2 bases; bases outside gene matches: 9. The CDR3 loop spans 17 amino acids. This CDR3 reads CASAGTSGVVTYNEQFF. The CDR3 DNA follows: TGTGCCAGTGCCGGGACTAGCGGGGTTGTCACCTACAATGAGCAGTTCTTC.

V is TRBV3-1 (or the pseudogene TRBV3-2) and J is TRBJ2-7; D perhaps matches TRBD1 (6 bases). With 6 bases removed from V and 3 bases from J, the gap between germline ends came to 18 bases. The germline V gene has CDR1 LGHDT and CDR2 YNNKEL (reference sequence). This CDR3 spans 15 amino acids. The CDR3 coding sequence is TGTGCCAGCAGTCAAAGGGGGAAAACCCGCTACGAGCAGTACTTC. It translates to CASSQRGKTRYEQYF.

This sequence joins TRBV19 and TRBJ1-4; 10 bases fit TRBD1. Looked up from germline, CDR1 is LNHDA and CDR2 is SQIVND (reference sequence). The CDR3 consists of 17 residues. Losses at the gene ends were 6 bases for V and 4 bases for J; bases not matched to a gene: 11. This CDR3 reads CASRQTGGPGRNEKLFF. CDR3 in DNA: TGTGCCAGTAGACAGACAGGGGGCCCAGGACGTAATGAAAAACTGTTTTTT. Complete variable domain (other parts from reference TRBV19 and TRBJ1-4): DGGITQSPKYLFRKEGQNVTLSCEQNLNHDAMYWYRQDPGQGLRLIYYSQIVNDFQKGDIAEGYSVSREKKESFPLTVTSAQKNPTAFYLCASRQTGGPGRNEKLFFGSGTQLSVL.

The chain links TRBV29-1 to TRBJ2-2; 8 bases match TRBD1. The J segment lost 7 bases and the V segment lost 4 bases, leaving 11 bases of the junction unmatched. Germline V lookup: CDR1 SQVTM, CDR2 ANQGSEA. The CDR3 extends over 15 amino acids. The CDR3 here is CSVVKTQGAGGELFF. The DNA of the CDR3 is TGCAGCGTTGTGAAAACCCAGGGGGCGGGCGGGGAGCTGTTTTTT.

The CDR3 spells CASSESQGTSPLHF. The CDR3 DNA sequence: TGTGCCAGCAGTGAAAGTCAGGGGACTTCACCCCTCCACTTT. The gene calls are TRBV2 and TRBJ1-6; tentative D call: TRBD1 (6 bases). Germline lookup yields CDR1 SNHLY and CDR2 FYNNEI. The V end was cut by 2 bases, the J end by 9 bases, with 11 bases between. The CDR3 covers 14 residues.

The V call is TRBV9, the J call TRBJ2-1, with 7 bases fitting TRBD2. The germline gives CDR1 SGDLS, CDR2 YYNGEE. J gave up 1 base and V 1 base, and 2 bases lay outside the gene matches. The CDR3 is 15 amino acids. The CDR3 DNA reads TGTGCCAGCAGCGTATCGCGGGGGTCCTACAATGAGCAGTTCTTC. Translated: CASSVSRGSYNEQFF.

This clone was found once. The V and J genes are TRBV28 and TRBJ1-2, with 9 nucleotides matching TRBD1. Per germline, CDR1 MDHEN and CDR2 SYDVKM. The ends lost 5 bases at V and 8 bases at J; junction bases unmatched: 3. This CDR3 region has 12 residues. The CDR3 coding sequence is TGTGCCAGCAGTGGACAGGGGCACGGCTACACCTTC. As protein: CASSGQGHGYTF.

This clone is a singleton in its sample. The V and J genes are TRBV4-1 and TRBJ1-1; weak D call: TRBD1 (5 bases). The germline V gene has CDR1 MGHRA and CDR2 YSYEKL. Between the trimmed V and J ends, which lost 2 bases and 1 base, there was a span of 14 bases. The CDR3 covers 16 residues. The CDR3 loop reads CASSQLTGTQNTEAFF. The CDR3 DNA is TGCGCCAGCAGCCAATTAACCGGGACTCAGAACACTGAAGCTTTCTTT.

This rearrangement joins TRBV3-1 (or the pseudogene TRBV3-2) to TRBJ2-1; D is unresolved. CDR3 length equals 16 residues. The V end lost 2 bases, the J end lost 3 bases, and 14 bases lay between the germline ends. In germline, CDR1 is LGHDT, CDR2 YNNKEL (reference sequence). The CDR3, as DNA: TGTGCCAGCAGCCAAAACACCCCCCAGGTCTACAATGAGCAGTTCTTC. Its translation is CASSQNTPQVYNEQFF.

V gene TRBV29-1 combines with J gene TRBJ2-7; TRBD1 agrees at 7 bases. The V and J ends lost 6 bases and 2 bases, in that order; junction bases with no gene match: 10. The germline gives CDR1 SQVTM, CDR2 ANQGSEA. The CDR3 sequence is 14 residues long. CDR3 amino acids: CSVREGTVTYEQYF. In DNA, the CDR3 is TGCAGCGTCCGAGAGGGGACAGTTACCTACGAGCAGTACTTC.

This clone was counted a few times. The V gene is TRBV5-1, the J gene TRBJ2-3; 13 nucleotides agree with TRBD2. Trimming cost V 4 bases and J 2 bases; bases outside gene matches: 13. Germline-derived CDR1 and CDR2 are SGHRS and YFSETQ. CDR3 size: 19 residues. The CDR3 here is CASSRFGLAGALNTDTQYF. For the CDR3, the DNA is TGCGCCAGCAGCCGCTTCGGACTAGCGGGGGCCTTAAACACAGATACGCAGTATTTT.

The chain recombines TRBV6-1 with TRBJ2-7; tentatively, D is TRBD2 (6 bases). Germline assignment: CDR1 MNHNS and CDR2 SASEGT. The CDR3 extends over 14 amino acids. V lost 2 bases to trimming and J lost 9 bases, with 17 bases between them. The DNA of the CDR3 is TGTGCCAGCAGTGAAAGCCTCGGAGGGTTTGCGCAGTACTTC. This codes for CASSESLGGFAQYF.